A single sample gave rise to the 26 T cell receptor beta chains below, sequenced in a study of blood T cells in healthy people across ages. PCR was performed a second time for roughly 7 to 11 cycles using a sample-barcoded 5' primer and a J-beta primer mix. Each CDR3 protein is one row after TCRdb ran MiXCR on the 5' RACE reads. This table holds some 750,000 distinct CDR3 sequences, over 20% found once. Sequenced input: blood. These receptors all come from a man aged 65 to 79 in good health.

The chain links TRBV11-3 to TRBJ2-1; D not certain. CDR1 SGHNT and CDR2 YENEEA come from the germline V gene. CDR3 size: 14 residues. V shed 3 bases and J shed 5 bases, with 11 bases lying between them. This CDR3 reads CASSLSNTNNEQFF. The CDR3 bases are TGTGCCAGCAGCTTGTCTAACACCAACAATGAGCAGTTCTTC.

The chain has TRBV7-2 and TRBJ2-3; D gene ambiguous. The germline V gene has CDR1 SGHTA and CDR2 FQGNSA. Trimming cost V 5 bases and J 2 bases, with 11 bases left between them. This CDR3 is 14 amino acids long. CDR3 residues: CASSPGPLTDTQYF. CDR3 nucleotide sequence: TGTGCCAGCAGCCCCGGACCCCTCACAGATACGCAGTATTTT.

The V and J genes are TRBV28 and TRBJ2-5; D possibly uses TRBD1 or TRBD2 (5 bases each). This CDR3 region has 16 residues. CDR1 and CDR2 (germline): MDHEN, SYDVKM. V dropped 5 bases and J dropped 1 base, with 17 bases sitting between them. CDR3 residues: CASSKNHGGVQETQYF. DNA of the CDR3: TGTGCCAGCAGTAAAAACCATGGGGGAGTCCAAGAGACCCAGTACTTC.

The sample holds a few counts of this clonotype. V usage is TRBV3-1 and J usage is TRBJ2-1; 10 nucleotides agree with TRBD2. This CDR3 is built from 15 residues. CDR1 and CDR2 from the germline V gene are LGHDT and YNNKEL (reference sequence). Trimming at V came to 0 bases and at J to 6 bases, leaving 2 bases not matched to a gene. CDR3 bases: TGTGCCAGCAGCCAAGATCCTAGCGGGGGCAATGAGCAGTTCTTC. It encodes CASSQDPSGGNEQFF.

This clonotype was seen a few times. This sequence joins TRBV13 and TRBJ2-1; D gene uncertain. Looked up from germline, CDR1 is PRHDT and CDR2 is FYEKMQ (reference sequence). V was clipped by 7 bases and J by 7 bases, with 11 bases between them. The CDR3 has 12 amino acids. CDR3 in amino acids: CASTYSGNEQFF. CDR3 bases: TGTGCCAGCACCTACTCCGGGAATGAGCAGTTCTTC.

The chain has TRBV6-1 and TRBJ2-5, with unresolved D. Germline-derived CDR1 and CDR2 are MNHNS and SASEGT. The CDR3 is made up of 13 amino acids. V gave up 4 bases and J gave up 5 bases, with 11 bases separating them. CDR3 in amino acids: CASSVSWAETQYF. CDR3 nucleotides: TGTGCCAGCAGTGTAAGCTGGGCGGAGACCCAGTACTTC.

J is TRBJ1-1 and V is TRBV29-1, with D uncertain. This CDR3 contains 13 residues. V lost 4 bases to trimming and J lost 3 bases, with 12 bases between them. The V gene's germline CDR1 is SQVTM and CDR2 ANQGSEA. The CDR3 here is CSVVRVPDTEAFF. The CDR3 nucleotides are TGCAGCGTTGTGAGAGTCCCCGACACTGAAGCTTTCTTT.

V gene TRBV7-6 combines with J gene TRBJ2-1, with D perhaps matching TRBD1 or TRBD2 (5 bases each). V was trimmed by 5 bases and J by 7 bases, leaving 18 bases between them. CDR1 is SGHVS, CDR2 FNYEAQ, per germline. The CDR3 extends over 15 amino acids. The CDR3 region has the DNA TGTGCCAGCAGCCTGGTCACCCTCGAGGGGAATGAGCAGTTCTTC. The encoded protein is CASSLVTLEGNEQFF. The entire variable domain, with the rest obtained from reference TRBV7-6 and TRBJ2-1, is as follows: GAGVSQSPRYKVTKRGQDVALRCDPISGHVSLYWYRQALGQGPEFLTYFNYEAQQDKSGLPNDRFSAERPEGSISTLTIQRTEQRDSAMYRCASSLVTLEGNEQFFGPGTRLTVL.

The chain recombines TRBV10-3 with TRBJ1-4; D is undetermined. Trimming removed 0 bases from V and 8 bases from J, with 10 bases in between. This CDR3 has 14 amino acids. CDR1 and CDR2 from the germline V gene are ENHRY and SYGVKD. DNA of the CDR3: TGTGCCATCAGTGAGTCTTTTTTGGGGGAAAAACTGTTTTTT. Amino acids: CAISESFLGEKLFF.

Here the CDR3 reads CASSFRGSGYTF. As DNA, the CDR3 is TGTGCCAGCAGTTTTAGGGGCTCTGGCTACACCTTC. The V gene is TRBV12-3 or TRBV12-4, the J gene TRBJ1-2, with a weak D call TRBD1 (5 bases). The V end lost 3 bases, the J end lost 7 bases, and 9 bases lay between the germline ends. The CDR3 length is 12 residues.

The rearrangement uses TRBV3-1 and TRBJ2-4; TRBD1 might be the D (5 bases). Looked up from germline, CDR1 is LGHDT and CDR2 is YNNKEL (reference sequence). V gave up 1 base and J gave up 15 bases, with 16 bases separating them. This CDR3 has 13 residues. The CDR3 bases are TGTGCCAGCAGCCAAGCATTAACAGGCCCCACGTACTTC. This gives the protein CASSQALTGPTYF.

This clonotype has at least ten counts. One junction end disagrees with the germline gene, perhaps due to a read error. The V gene is TRBV5-1, the J gene TRBJ1-1; D gene ambiguous. CDR1 and CDR2 from the germline V gene are SGHRS and YFSETQ. The CDR3 extends over 13 amino acids. The DNA of the CDR3 is TGTGCCAGCAGCTTAGGTCCGAACACTGAAGCTTTCTTT. Translated, it gives CASSLGPNTEAFF.

This clonotype was observed a few times. The chain carries TRBV3-1 and TRBJ2-7; D is unresolved. The CDR3 sequence is 11 residues long. Germline CDR1 and CDR2: LGHDT and YNNKEL (reference sequence). The ends were cut back, 2 bases at V and 5 bases at J, with 4 bases in the middle. In DNA form, the CDR3 reads TGTGCCAGCAGCCAATCCCACGAGCAGTACTTC. This sequence encodes CASSQSHEQYF.

This clonotype was observed a handful of times. The chain uses TRBV12-3 or TRBV12-4 and TRBJ1-6; D is unclear. Trimming removed 1 base at V and 6 bases at J, with 10 bases between. The CDR3 covers 15 residues. The CDR3 protein is CASSLGGDGNSPLHF. The CDR3 coding sequence is TGTGCCAGCAGTTTAGGGGGAGATGGTAATTCACCCCTCCACTTT.

This clonotype turned up a few times. J is TRBJ1-6 and V is TRBV14; tentatively, D is TRBD1 (5 bases). This CDR3 has 15 residues. Germline CDR1 is SGHDN and CDR2 is FVKESK. V lost 1 base and J lost 10, with 14 bases in between. The CDR3 coding sequence is TGTGCCAGCAGCCAAGCACGGGGTCGGGGCTCACCCCTCCACTTT. Translated: CASSQARGRGSPLHF.

This clonotype was found many times. The chain has TRBV29-1 and TRBJ1-1, with D possibly being TRBD1 (5 bases). The CDR3 loop spans 14 amino acids. The germline V gene has CDR1 SQVTM and CDR2 ANQGSEA. V shed 3 bases and J shed 2 bases, with 13 bases lying between them. This CDR3 reads CSVEQGLQNTEAFF. The CDR3 DNA reads TGCAGCGTTGAGCAGGGTCTCCAAAACACTGAAGCTTTCTTT.

This clonotype has only a few counts. CDR3 sequence: CASSLDRLAGGTDTQYF. CDR3 DNA: TGTGCCAGCAGCTTAGATCGACTAGCGGGGGGCACAGATACGCAGTATTTT. This chain joins TRBV11-2 and TRBJ2-3; TRBD2 agrees at 12 bases. CDR3 length: 17 residues. Germline CDR1 is SGHAT and CDR2 is FQNNGV. Trimming removed 0 bases from V and 1 base from J; junction bases left unmatched: 2.

The J gene is TRBJ2-5, the V gene TRBV20-1, with TRBD1 matching over 7 bases. V lost 6 bases and J lost 9; bases outside the gene matches: 13. This CDR3 is built from 13 residues. From germline, CDR1 is DFQATT and CDR2 SNEGSKA (reference sequence). CDR3 in DNA: TGCAGTGCAACCAAGATTGAGACAGGGTCCCAGTACTTC. Translating gives CSATKIETGSQYF.

This clonotype was recorded only once. The junction departs from germline at one end; a sequencing error may be responsible. The gene calls are TRBV5-1 and TRBJ2-5; TRBD1 aligns across 8 bases. Germline V gene lookup returns CDR1 SGHRS and CDR2 YFSETQ. CDR3 size: 15 residues. CDR3 sequence: CASSRDRTGLNERFF. CDR3 in DNA: TGCGCCAGCAGCCGGGACAGGACGGGTTTGAATGAGCGGTTCTTC.

This clonotype was observed a handful of times. The chain is built from TRBV7-2 and TRBJ2-5; 8 bases fit TRBD2. Gene TRBJ2-1 matches the end of the DNA better, so the J call may be wrong. The CDR3 is 19 amino acids. Per the germline V gene, CDR1 is SGHTA and CDR2 is FQGNSA. The CDR3, as DNA: TGTGCCAGCAGCTTAGGGCCTGTTAGAGCGGGGGCAGGTTACAATGAGCAGTTCTTC. This encodes CASSLGPVRAGAGYNEQFF.

The CDR3 sequence: CASRIHRGLNTGELFF. In DNA form, the CDR3 reads TGTGCCAGCAGGATCCACAGGGGGCTCAACACCGGGGAGCTGTTTTTT. V usage is TRBV12-3 or TRBV12-4 and J usage is TRBJ2-2; TRBD1 agrees at 9 bases. The V and J ends lost 6 bases and 2 bases, in that order; junction bases with no gene match: 7. This CDR3 spans 16 amino acids.

This clonotype was detected only a few times. Being one base from a much bigger clone, this may be a read error. The chain employs TRBV6-2 or TRBV6-3 and TRBJ1-1; maybe TRBD1 (5 bases). CDR1 and CDR2 (germline): MNHEY, SVGEGT. Trimming cost V 6 bases and J 0 bases, with 11 bases left between them. CDR3 length: 14 amino acids. The CDR3 DNA sequence: TGTGCCAGCAGCCCTGGCAGGGTGAACACTGAAGCTTTCTTT. This encodes CASSPGRVNTEAFF.

The rearrangement links TRBV10-3 to TRBJ2-3, with 7 bases lining up with TRBD2. CDR3 length: 13 residues. Germline V gene data show CDR1 as ENHRY and CDR2 as SYGVKD. Losses at the gene ends were 7 bases for V and 2 bases for J; bases not matched to a gene: 3. The CDR3 DNA is TGTGCCATCATGGGAGGGAACACAGATACGCAGTATTTT. Amino acid sequence: CAIMGGNTDTQYF.

The J gene is TRBJ2-7, the V gene TRBV11-2, with a weak D call TRBD2 (6 bases). The germline V and J ends were trimmed by 3 bases and 9 bases, with 15 bases remaining between them. This CDR3 region has 13 residues. Per germline, CDR1 SGHAT and CDR2 FQNNGV. The CDR3 region is CASSLASGGAQYF. Here the CDR3 DNA reads TGTGCCAGCAGCTTGGCCTCGGGCGGGGCGCAGTACTTC.

This clonotype has at least ten counts. The CDR3 spells CASSFSTGQAYGYTF. CDR3 DNA: TGTGCCAGCAGCTTTTCCACAGGGCAGGCCTATGGCTACACCTTC. This chain uses TRBV7-2 with TRBJ1-2; TRBD1 is a possible D gene (6 bases). The CDR3 sequence is 15 residues long. Trimming removed 3 bases at V and 4 bases at J, with 15 bases between. CDR1 is SGHTA and CDR2 is FQGNSA in the germline V gene.

This chain uses TRBV5-6 with TRBJ2-7, with D perhaps matching TRBD2 (6 bases). In germline, CDR1 is SGHDT, CDR2 YYEEEE. The CDR3 loop spans 13 amino acids. The V end was cut by 7 bases, the J end by 3 bases, with 14 bases between. CDR3 in DNA: TGTGCCAGCGGCCCGGGAGTGAACTACGAGCAGTACTTC. Its protein product is CASGPGVNYEQYF.